This TCR beta chain is from a study of identical twins. Notes on the study in general: The study found weaker excess twin sharing in beta out-of-frame sequences. High-abundance cord blood beta clonotypes had fewer insertions; memory repertoires showed none. Cross-sectional statistics, not tracking of the same donors, supported the conclusions.

A remark on this clonotype: The antigen remains undetermined.

V was pared by 0 bases and J by 2 bases, with 18 bases between. The CDR3 totals 17 residues. Germline CDR1 reads SGDLS; CDR2 reads YYNGEE. TCRdb reprocessed the 5' RACE reads via MiXCR and lists one record per CDR3 protein. The profile shows about 480,000 distinct CDR3 sequences, 11% to 15% of them singletons. This sample was shared with a second study, whose subject was yellow fever vaccine responses in identical twins.

The chain carries TRBV9 and TRBJ2-7; D perhaps matches TRBD2 (7 bases). The sequence came from a young woman in good health. Sequenced input: CD4+ T cells sorted from blood. CDR3 nucleotide sequence: TGTGCCAGCAGCGTAGGGGGAGGGGGGAACCCTCCCTACGAGCAGTACTTC. It translates to CASSVGGGGNPPYEQYF.